This is a list of T cell receptor beta chains from one sample in a study of cytomegalovirus exposure and HLA in healthy donors. Profiling relied on immunoSEQ multiplex PCR, and the TCRdb table lists in-frame clones only, not all of them. The sample lists under 200,000 clones; about three quarters were seen once. The specimen was PBMCs. Every receptor here comes from a woman in her 30s in good health and CMV-seronegative. CDR3s include the opening cysteine and the closing phenylalanine or tryptophan. D genes are given only for firm matches. The size of a clone is reported for some rows only, either as once, few or many, or as a class for expanded clones.

j_call: TRBJ1-5; clone_size: few; d_call: TRBD1; v_call: TRBV5-1; cdr3_aa: CASSLLTGAGQPQHF; cdr3_nt: TGCGCCAGCAGCTTGCTGACAGGGGCCGGTCAGCCCCAGCATTTT
j_call: TRBJ2-7; clone_size: many; d_call: TRBD1; v_call: TRBV28; cdr3_aa: CASSFQGTDSYEQYF; cdr3_nt: TGTGCCAGCAGTTTTCAGGGGACAGATTCCTACGAGCAGTACTTC
j_call: TRBJ1-1; clone_size: -; d_call: -; v_call: TRBV28; cdr3_aa: CASSRTLNTEAFF; cdr3_nt: TGTGCCAGCAGTAGGACATTGAACACTGAAGCTTTCTTT
j_call: TRBJ2-2; clone_size: -; d_call: TRBD2; v_call: TRBV5-1; cdr3_aa: CASSSGLAGGPGELFF; cdr3_nt: TGCGCCAGCAGCTCCGGACTAGCGGGAGGTCCCGGGGAGCTGTTTTTT
j_call: TRBJ2-2; clone_size: -; d_call: TRBD2; v_call: TRBV5-4; cdr3_aa: CASSYPGASGETGELFF; cdr3_nt: TGTGCCAGCAGCTACCCGGGGGCTAGCGGGGAAACCGGGGAGCTGTTTTTT
j_call: TRBJ2-3; clone_size: -; d_call: TRBD2; v_call: TRBV15; cdr3_aa: CATSTSGRQDTQYF; cdr3_nt: TGTGCCACCAGCACTAGCGGGAGGCAGGATACGCAGTATTTT
j_call: TRBJ1-6; clone_size: -; d_call: TRBD1; v_call: TRBV5-1; cdr3_aa: CASSLDLGQNNSPLHF; cdr3_nt: TGCGCCAGCAGCTTGGATTTGGGACAGAATAATTCACCCCTCCACTTT
j_call: TRBJ1-4; clone_size: -; d_call: -; v_call: TRBV19; cdr3_aa: CASSMGDFGKLFF; cdr3_nt: TGTGCCAGTAGTATGGGGGACTTCGGAAAACTGTTTTTT
j_call: TRBJ2-5; clone_size: -; d_call: -; v_call: TRBV6-1; cdr3_aa: CASSETSGWVETQYF; cdr3_nt: TGTGCCAGCAGTGAAACCTCAGGTTGGGTGGAGACCCAGTACTTC
j_call: TRBJ1-3; clone_size: -; d_call: TRBD1; v_call: TRBV5-6; cdr3_aa: CASSSGQGVVGNTIYF; cdr3_nt: TGTGCCAGCAGCTCCGGACAGGGGGTTGTGGGAAACACCATATATTTT
j_call: TRBJ1-1; clone_size: -; d_call: -; v_call: TRBV10-3; cdr3_aa: CAIRATGINTEAFF; cdr3_nt: TGTGCCATCAGGGCAACAGGGATCAACACTGAAGCTTTCTTT
j_call: TRBJ2-7; clone_size: once; d_call: TRBD1; v_call: TRBV11-1; cdr3_aa: CASTNRGSSYEQYF; cdr3_nt: TGTGCCAGCACCAACAGGGGAAGTTCCTACGAGCAGTACTTC
j_call: TRBJ1-2; clone_size: -; d_call: -; v_call: TRBV6-1; cdr3_aa: CASSEARVGGARTYGYTF; cdr3_nt: TGTGCCAGCAGTGAAGCGAGGGTGGGCGGAGCCAGGACCTATGGCTACACCTTC
j_call: TRBJ1-2; clone_size: -; d_call: -; v_call: TRBV30; cdr3_aa: CAWSLVRPRDGYTF; cdr3_nt: TGTGCCTGGAGTCTTGTAAGGCCCCGGGATGGCTACACCTTC
j_call: TRBJ2-6; clone_size: -; d_call: TRBD1; v_call: TRBV11-1; cdr3_aa: CASSPGTGRLSGANVLTF; cdr3_nt: TGTGCCAGCAGCCCCGGGACAGGGAGGCTCTCTGGGGCCAACGTCCTGACTTTC
j_call: TRBJ2-7; clone_size: -; d_call: TRBD1; v_call: TRBV9; cdr3_aa: CASSVETGGTYEQYF; cdr3_nt: TGTGCCAGCAGCGTAGAAACAGGGGGGACCTACGAGCAGTACTTC
j_call: TRBJ1-5; clone_size: -; d_call: -; v_call: TRBV10-3; cdr3_aa: CAIAGESNQPQHF; cdr3_nt: TGTGCCATCGCGGGGGAGAGCAATCAGCCCCAGCATTTT
j_call: TRBJ2-7; clone_size: -; d_call: -; v_call: TRBV27; cdr3_aa: CASSLTRDTYEQYF; cdr3_nt: TGTGCCAGCAGTTTAACCAGGGACACCTACGAGCAGTACTTC
j_call: TRBJ2-1; clone_size: -; d_call: TRBD2; v_call: TRBV6-1; cdr3_aa: CASSASGGNEQFF; cdr3_nt: TGTGCCAGCAGTGCTAGCGGGGGTAATGAGCAGTTCTTC
j_call: TRBJ2-7; clone_size: few; d_call: TRBD1; v_call: TRBV5-4; cdr3_aa: CASSLGGQVFYEQYF; cdr3_nt: TGTGCCAGCAGCTTGGGGGGACAGGTCTTCTACGAGCAGTACTTC
j_call: TRBJ2-1; clone_size: once; d_call: TRBD2; v_call: TRBV6-1; cdr3_aa: CASLPGGRDEQFF; cdr3_nt: TGTGCCAGCCTCCCGGGAGGGCGAGATGAGCAGTTCTTC
j_call: TRBJ2-2; clone_size: -; d_call: TRBD1; v_call: TRBV11-3; cdr3_aa: CASSSINRGAGELFF; cdr3_nt: TGTGCCAGCAGCTCGATAAACAGGGGGGCCGGGGAGCTGTTTTTT
j_call: TRBJ1-5; clone_size: -; d_call: TRBD1; v_call: TRBV19; cdr3_aa: CASSMGDRSNQPQHF; cdr3_nt: TGTGCCAGTAGTATGGGGGACAGATCGAATCAGCCCCAGCATTTT
j_call: TRBJ1-3; clone_size: -; d_call: -; v_call: TRBV7-9; cdr3_aa: CASSLVPGVGGNTIYF; cdr3_nt: TGTGCCAGCAGCTTAGTTCCGGGGGTAGGTGGAAACACCATATATTTT
j_call: TRBJ1-1; clone_size: -; d_call: TRBD1; v_call: TRBV5-6; cdr3_aa: CASSFERGQTEAFF; cdr3_nt: TGTGCCAGCAGCTTTGAAAGGGGGCAGACTGAAGCTTTCTTT
j_call: TRBJ1-3; clone_size: -; d_call: -; v_call: TRBV19; cdr3_aa: CASSTTTGSGNTIYF; cdr3_nt: TGTGCCAGTAGCACTACGACAGGCTCTGGAAACACCATATATTTT
j_call: TRBJ2-3; clone_size: -; d_call: TRBD1; v_call: TRBV5-1; cdr3_aa: CASSLGQGPDTQYF; cdr3_nt: TGCGCCAGCAGCCTTGGACAGGGTCCAGATACGCAGTATTTT
j_call: TRBJ1-1; clone_size: few; d_call: TRBD1; v_call: TRBV4-1; cdr3_aa: CASSQGVGQGNTEAFF; cdr3_nt: TGCGCCAGCAGCCAAGGGGTTGGACAGGGGAACACTGAAGCTTTCTTT
j_call: TRBJ2-2; clone_size: -; d_call: -; v_call: TRBV2; cdr3_aa: CASLQGHTGELFF; cdr3_nt: TGTGCCAGCCTACAGGGACACACCGGGGAGCTGTTTTTT
j_call: TRBJ2-3; clone_size: -; d_call: TRBD2; v_call: TRBV29-1; cdr3_aa: CSVAVAGGTDTQYF; cdr3_nt: TGCAGCGTTGCGGTAGCGGGAGGGACAGATACGCAGTATTTT
j_call: TRBJ2-1; clone_size: -; d_call: TRBD2; v_call: TRBV28; cdr3_aa: CASSKLAGGTLHEQFF; cdr3_nt: TGTGCCAGCAGCAAACTAGCGGGGGGGACCCTCCATGAGCAGTTCTTC
j_call: TRBJ2-3; clone_size: -; d_call: -; v_call: TRBV5-4; cdr3_aa: CASSLGPTAGDTQYF; cdr3_nt: TGTGCCAGCAGCTTGGGGCCGACAGCAGGAGATACGCAGTATTTT
j_call: TRBJ1-2; clone_size: -; d_call: TRBD1; v_call: TRBV7-8; cdr3_aa: CASSPKLTGGYGYTF; cdr3_nt: TGTGCCAGCAGCCCGAAGCTGACAGGGGGGTATGGCTACACCTTC
j_call: TRBJ1-6; clone_size: -; d_call: TRBD1; v_call: TRBV18; cdr3_aa: CASSPPGTGGWSNSPLHF; cdr3_nt: TGTGCCAGCTCACCACCGGGGACAGGGGGATGGAGTAATTCACCCCTCCACTTT
j_call: TRBJ2-1; clone_size: -; d_call: TRBD2; v_call: TRBV7-6; cdr3_aa: CASSSNSGGLFNEQFF; cdr3_nt: TGTGCCAGCAGCTCGAACAGCGGGGGGCTGTTCAATGAGCAGTTCTTC
j_call: TRBJ1-4; clone_size: -; d_call: TRBD1; v_call: TRBV30; cdr3_aa: CAWTTGGTEKLFF; cdr3_nt: TGTGCCTGGACAACAGGGGGGACAGAAAAACTGTTTTTT
j_call: TRBJ1-1; clone_size: -; d_call: -; v_call: TRBV7-9; cdr3_aa: CASSLAPRVTEAFF; cdr3_nt: TGTGCCAGCAGCTTAGCTCCCCGGGTAACTGAAGCTTTCTTT
j_call: TRBJ2-1; clone_size: -; d_call: -; v_call: TRBV11-2; cdr3_aa: CASSLLRGSYNEQFF; cdr3_nt: TGTGCCAGCAGCTTACTAAGGGGCTCCTACAATGAGCAGTTCTTC
j_call: TRBJ2-1; clone_size: -; d_call: -; v_call: TRBV18; cdr3_aa: CASSPPNSNEQFF; cdr3_nt: TGTGCCAGCTCACCACCTAATTCGAATGAGCAGTTCTTC
j_call: TRBJ2-1; clone_size: once; d_call: -; v_call: TRBV4-2; cdr3_aa: CASSQDEGVGNEQFF; cdr3_nt: TGTGCCAGCAGCCAAGATGAGGGGGTGGGCAATGAGCAGTTCTTC
j_call: TRBJ1-1; clone_size: -; d_call: -; v_call: TRBV12-2; cdr3_aa: CASRLSAEAFF; cdr3_nt: TGTGCAAGTCGCCTCAGCGCTGAAGCTTTCTTT
j_call: TRBJ1-2; clone_size: -; d_call: TRBD1; v_call: TRBV7-9; cdr3_aa: CASSLDRLSNYGYTF; cdr3_nt: TGTGCCAGCAGCTTGGACAGGCTATCTAACTATGGCTACACCTTC
j_call: TRBJ2-7; clone_size: -; d_call: TRBD1; v_call: TRBV28; cdr3_aa: CASSLATGGRYEQYF; cdr3_nt: TGTGCCAGCAGTTTAGCGACAGGGGGCAGGTACGAGCAGTACTTC
j_call: TRBJ1-2; clone_size: -; d_call: -; v_call: TRBV2; cdr3_aa: CASWANKGGYTF; cdr3_nt: TGTGCCAGCTGGGCGAATAAGGGGGGCTACACCTTC
j_call: TRBJ1-1; clone_size: -; d_call: TRBD1; v_call: TRBV6-5; cdr3_aa: CASRYGTANTEAFF; cdr3_nt: TGTGCCAGCAGATACGGGACAGCTAACACTGAAGCTTTCTTT
j_call: TRBJ2-3; clone_size: once; d_call: -; v_call: TRBV25-1; cdr3_aa: CASVSGLGTDTQYF; cdr3_nt: TGTGCCAGCGTCAGCGGGTTAGGCACAGATACGCAGTATTTT
j_call: TRBJ2-1; clone_size: few; d_call: -; v_call: TRBV9; cdr3_aa: CASSVGGANNEQFF; cdr3_nt: TGTGCCAGCAGCGTGGGGGGAGCAAACAATGAGCAGTTCTTC
j_call: TRBJ2-1; clone_size: -; d_call: -; v_call: TRBV6-5; cdr3_aa: CASSYSRWAPNEQFF; cdr3_nt: TGTGCCAGCAGTTACTCCCGGTGGGCCCCCAATGAGCAGTTCTTC
j_call: TRBJ2-7; clone_size: -; d_call: TRBD2; v_call: TRBV7-9; cdr3_aa: CASSSQRGGSPYEQYF; cdr3_nt: TGTGCCAGCAGCTCCCAGCGCGGGGGGAGCCCTTACGAGCAGTACTTC
j_call: TRBJ2-7; clone_size: -; d_call: TRBD2; v_call: TRBV5-1; cdr3_aa: CASSLAKIAGPYEQYF; cdr3_nt: TGCGCCAGCAGCTTGGCCAAAATAGCGGGACCGTACGAGCAGTACTTC
j_call: TRBJ2-7; clone_size: -; d_call: TRBD1; v_call: TRBV19; cdr3_aa: CASSTGGIDEQYF; cdr3_nt: TGTGCCAGTAGTACAGGGGGCATCGACGAGCAGTACTTC
j_call: TRBJ2-1; clone_size: -; d_call: TRBD1; v_call: TRBV5-8; cdr3_aa: CASSSGTGVFNEQFF; cdr3_nt: TGTGCCAGCAGCTCCGGGACAGGGGTCTTCAATGAGCAGTTCTTC
j_call: TRBJ2-1; clone_size: -; d_call: -; v_call: TRBV29-1; cdr3_aa: CSVVSNRDTYNEQFF; cdr3_nt: TGCAGCGTTGTTTCCAACAGGGATACCTACAATGAGCAGTTCTTC
j_call: TRBJ1-4; clone_size: once; d_call: TRBD1; v_call: TRBV18; cdr3_aa: CASSPDREKLFF; cdr3_nt: TGTGCCAGCTCGCCGGACAGGGAAAAACTGTTTTTT